Each of the 17 T cell receptor beta chains below was sequenced from the same sample in a study of identical twins. TCRdb reprocessed the 5' RACE reads via MiXCR and lists one record per CDR3 protein. In the table there are under 300,000 distinct CDR3 sequences, about 8.3% of which are singletons. The same sample was also studied in work on yellow fever vaccine responses in identical twins.

Sequencing input: CD8+ T cells sorted from blood. The receptors come from a woman aged 18 to 35 in good health.

The sample holds a few counts of this clonotype. The chain carries TRBV6-1 and TRBJ1-6; perhaps TRBD1 as D (6 bases). The CDR3 has 16 amino acids. Germline CDR1 MNHNS, CDR2 SASEGT. V lost 6 bases and J lost 7, with 19 bases in between. The CDR3 region is CASRLYREGVNSPLHF. The CDR3 DNA is TGTGCCAGCAGACTCTACAGGGAGGGGGTAAATTCACCCCTCCACTTT.

This clonotype was recorded a few times. The J gene is TRBJ1-2, the V gene TRBV7-9; D gene unclear. CDR3 length: 16 residues. V was trimmed by 4 bases and J by 5 bases, leaving 20 bases between them. The germline CDR1 and CDR2 sequences are SEHNR and FQNEAQ (reference sequence). The CDR3 is CASSSAPRAPVYGYTF. The CDR3 DNA is TGTGCCAGCAGCTCCGCCCCCCGGGCCCCCGTATATGGCTACACCTTC.

The sample holds many counts of this clonotype. The chain has TRBV6-4 and TRBJ2-3, with 13 bases identical to TRBD2. The CDR3 runs to 15 residues. V dropped 4 bases and J dropped 4; count of bases not matched to a gene: 2. The germline V gene encodes CDR1 MRHNA and CDR2 SNTAGT. This CDR3 is CASSVTSGGADTQYF. DNA of the CDR3: TGTGCCAGCAGTGTCACTAGCGGGGGGGCAGATACGCAGTATTTT.

This clonotype was seen a few times. The CDR3 spells CASSLEWAGLDQETQYF. As DNA, the CDR3 is TGTGCCAGCAGCTTAGAGTGGGCGGGCCTCGATCAAGAGACCCAGTACTTC. The genes are TRBV11-2 and TRBJ2-5; D possibly corresponds to TRBD2 (5 bases). The CDR3 spans 17 residues. Trimming removed 0 bases from V and 2 bases from J, with 16 bases in between. Germline lookup yields CDR1 SGHAT and CDR2 FQNNGV.

This clonotype was picked up many times. The gene calls are TRBV7-9 and TRBJ2-3; maybe TRBD2 (6 bases). The V gene's germline CDR1 is SEHNR and CDR2 FQNEAQ (reference sequence). CDR3 length: 14 amino acids. Trimming pared 5 bases from V and 6 bases from J, leaving 15 bases between. CDR3 DNA sequence: TGTGCCAGCAGCCCAGCGGGTACTAGGGATACGCAGTATTTT. Amino acid sequence: CASSPAGTRDTQYF.

This clonotype was detected a few times. The rearrangement joins TRBV28 to TRBJ2-5, with D possibly matching TRBD2 (5 bases). Germline V CDR1 and CDR2: MDHEN, SYDVKM. V gave up 7 bases and J gave up 1 base, with 13 bases separating them. CDR3 length: 14 residues. The CDR3 spells CASMGSAAQETQYF. In DNA form, the CDR3 reads TGTGCCAGCATGGGGAGTGCGGCCCAAGAGACCCAGTACTTC.

A few counts support this clonotype. This chain links TRBV6-2 or TRBV6-3 with TRBJ2-7; TRBD1 agrees at 8 bases. Germline trimming cut 5 bases from V and 3 bases from J; bases unmatched to any gene: 6. In germline, CDR1 is MNHEY, CDR2 SVGEGT. This CDR3 spans 14 amino acids. CDR3 nucleotide sequence: TGTGCCAGCAGTCCGGACAGGGTAAGCTACGAGCAGTACTTC. Protein: CASSPDRVSYEQYF.

This clonotype was counted only a few times. The rearrangement uses TRBV3-1 and TRBJ2-7; TRBD2 matches 11 bases. The CDR3 has 19 amino acids. Germline V gene sequence: CDR1 LGHDT, CDR2 YNNKEL (reference sequence). V dropped 3 bases and J dropped 3; count of bases not matched to a gene: 16. CDR3 loop: CASSHLSGRASGSFYEQYF. CDR3 in DNA: TGTGCCAGCAGCCACCTTAGCGGGAGGGCCAGCGGTTCCTTCTACGAGCAGTACTTC.

The chain combines TRBV27 with TRBJ2-2; 9 nucleotides match TRBD2. The CDR3 is 17 residues long. Germline-derived CDR1 and CDR2 are MNHEY and SMNVEV (reference sequence). V gave up 6 bases and J gave up 4 bases; unmatched junction bases: 12. CDR3 DNA sequence: TGTGCCAGCAGCCCCCTGGCGGGGGGGCCGGGCACCGGGGAGCTGTTTTTT. Its protein is CASSPLAGGPGTGELFF.

V usage is TRBV20-1 and J usage is TRBJ2-7; 9 bases fit TRBD1. J was trimmed by 7 bases and V by 5 bases; bases with no gene match: 12. Looked up from germline, CDR1 is DFQATT and CDR2 is SNEGSKA (reference sequence). The CDR3 has 14 residues. DNA of the CDR3: TGCAGTGCTTTCGAACCGGGACAGGGCTTGGAGCAGTACTTC. Its protein product is CSAFEPGQGLEQYF.

This clonotype appeared a few times. The J gene is TRBJ1-4, the V gene TRBV6-1; tentatively, D is TRBD1 (5 bases). Deletions cut 5 bases from V and 8 bases from J, with 21 bases between. The CDR3 consists of 16 residues. CDR1 and CDR2 (germline): MNHNS, SASEGT. CDR3 in DNA: TGTGCCAGCAGTCCAAAGTACAGGATTGGAGGCGAAAAACTGTTTTTT. The encoded protein is CASSPKYRIGGEKLFF.

The table lists this clonotype with many counts. The CDR3 DNA follows: TGTGCCAGCAGTTTCGCGGACTCGATGAATGAGCAGTTCTTC. Protein: CASSFADSMNEQFF. This chain joins TRBV12-3 or TRBV12-4 and TRBJ2-1; possible D gene TRBD2, 5 bases. V shed 3 bases and J shed 7 bases, with 13 bases lying between them. The CDR3 spans 14 residues.

This clonotype has a handful of counts. The rearrangement joins TRBV20-1 to TRBJ1-2; tentatively, D is TRBD1 (5 bases). The CDR3 totals 11 residues. V dropped 2 bases and J dropped 5 bases, with 6 bases sitting between them. The germline CDR1 and CDR2 sequences are DFQATT and SNEGSKA (reference sequence). This chain's CDR3 is CSARQGYGYTF. CDR3 nucleotide sequence: TGCAGTGCTAGACAGGGATATGGCTACACCTTC.

In this sample, this clonotype turned up a few times. The CDR3 here is CASSAGDGVPYEQYF. CDR3 DNA: TGTGCCAGCAGCGCGGGGGATGGGGTTCCCTACGAGCAGTACTTC. The V call is TRBV9, the J call TRBJ2-7, with D possibly TRBD2 on 6 matching bases. Germline loops: CDR1 SGDLS, CDR2 YYNGEE. CDR3 length: 15 amino acids. V lost 3 bases and J 2 bases, leaving 15 bases between the germline ends.

This clonotype came up many times. The V gene is TRBV12-3 or TRBV12-4, the J gene TRBJ2-7; TRBD2 matches 7 bases. The CDR3 length is 13 residues. The V gene end was trimmed by 6 bases and the J gene end by 1 base; junction bases not matched to a gene: 3. The CDR3 bases are TGTGCCAGCAGCTCGGGGGGATCCTACGAGCAGTACTTC. Amino acids: CASSSGGSYEQYF.

This clonotype was observed a few times. The V call is TRBV4-1, the J call TRBJ1-3; the D is unclear. The CDR3 has 14 amino acids. Germline V gene data show CDR1 as MGHRA and CDR2 as YSYEKL. V lost 2 bases and J 2 bases, leaving 7 bases between the germline ends. The CDR3 loop reads CASSQRIPGNTIYF. The CDR3 nucleotides read TGCGCCAGCAGCCAACGCATCCCTGGAAACACCATATATTTT.

This clonotype was recorded a few times. V and J are TRBV7-9 and TRBJ1-2; tentatively, D is TRBD1 (5 bases). There are 14 residues in the CDR3. The germline CDR1 and CDR2 sequences are SEHNR and FQNEAQ (reference sequence). Between the trimmed V and J ends, which lost 0 bases and 5 bases, there was a span of 10 bases. CDR3 in DNA: TGTGCCAGCAGCTTAGCAGGGGACGGTTATGGCTACACCTTC. This codes for CASSLAGDGYGYTF.